These 23 T cell receptor beta chains originate from one sample sequenced in a study of blood T cells in healthy people across ages. Alongside a J-beta primer mix, a sample-barcoded 5' primer served in a second PCR lasting about 7 to 12 cycles. MiXCR was run by TCRdb on the 5' RACE reads, yielding one entry per CDR3 protein. Of about 650,000 distinct CDR3 sequences in the sample, over 40% were seen once. Sequenced input: blood. The source is an elderly woman in good health.

The sample holds one count of this clonotype. The chain couples TRBV15 to TRBJ2-1; no definite D call. Trimming pared 0 bases from V and 13 bases from J, leaving 13 bases between. The CDR3 runs 13 residues. Looked up from germline, CDR1 is LNHNV and CDR2 is YYDKDF (reference sequence). The CDR3 DNA sequence: TGTGCCACCAGCAGAGATCAACCAAGAACCCAGTTCTTC. Its protein product is CATSRDQPRTQFF. The whole variable domain, filled in from reference TRBV15 and TRBJ2-1, reads DAMVIQNPRYQVTQFGKPVTLSCSQTLNHNVMYWYQQKSSQAPKLLFHYYDKDFNNEADTPDNFQSRRPNTSFCFLDIRSPGLGDTAMYLCATSRDQPRTQFFGPGTRLTVL.

V is TRBV20-1 and J is TRBJ2-5; either TRBD1 or TRBD2 may supply D (5 bases each). The germline CDR1 and CDR2 sequences are DFQATT and SNEGSKA (reference sequence). Trimming left V 6 bases short and J 2 bases short, with 16 bases between. This CDR3 comprises 14 residues. CDR3 DNA sequence: TGCAGTGCCAAATATTCGGGGCGTCAAGAGACCCAGTACTTC. Translated: CSAKYSGRQETQYF.

Regarding this clonotype: A much larger clone differs from this one at a single base, so this may be a read error. The genes are TRBV29-1 and TRBJ2-3; D is perhaps TRBD1 or TRBD2 (5 bases each). The V gene's germline CDR1 is SQVTM and CDR2 ANQGSEA. The CDR3 is made up of 12 amino acids. CDR3 sequence (DNA): TGCAGCGTGCAGGGTGGAGGAGATACGCGGTATTTT. Translating it yields CSVQGGGDTRYF.

The chain employs TRBV9 and TRBJ1-2, with D possibly being TRBD1 (6 bases). The CDR3 totals 15 residues. V was pared by 4 bases and J by 8 bases, with 21 bases between. Germline CDR1 and CDR2: SGDLS and YYNGEE. The CDR3 sequence is CASSTNPQGLGGYTF. In DNA, the CDR3 is TGTGCCAGCAGCACAAACCCGCAGGGGTTAGGGGGCTACACCTTC.

This chain joins TRBV25-1 and TRBJ2-4; no definite D call. The CDR3 length is 15 residues. Germline V gene sequence: CDR1 MGHDK, CDR2 SYGVNS. Deletions cut 2 bases from V and 0 bases from J, with 8 bases between. As DNA, the CDR3 is TGTGCCAGCAGTGAACAGACCCTAGCCAAAAACATTCAGTACTTC. Translated, it gives CASSEQTLAKNIQYF. The complete variable domain, with remaining parts taken from reference TRBV25-1 and TRBJ2-4, reads EADIYQTPRYLVIGTGKKITLECSQTMGHDKMYWYQQDPGMELHLIHYSYGVNSTEKGDLSSESTVSRIRTEHFPLTLESARPSHTSQYLCASSEQTLAKNIQYFGAGTRLSVL.

A word on this clonotype: It may be a read error: a sequence one base away is much more abundant. V is TRBV24-1 and J is TRBJ2-5; D possibly corresponds to TRBD2 (5 bases). CDR1 and CDR2 from the germline V gene are KGHDR and SFDVKD. The CDR3 spans 14 residues. V lost 9 bases to trimming and J lost 11 bases, with 24 bases between them. The CDR3 region has the DNA TGTGCCACCCATCCCGGAGGAACGGGCAATGAGCAGTACTTC. Translating gives CATHPGGTGNEQYF.

This chain links TRBV10-3 with TRBJ2-3; weak D call: TRBD1 (6 bases). This CDR3 is built from 15 residues. Trimming stripped 2 bases from V and 4 bases from J, with 13 bases between. The germline CDR1 and CDR2 sequences are ENHRY and SYGVKD. CDR3 sequence (DNA): TGTGCCATCAGTGAGGCGCGGCAGGGGCCAGATACGCAGTATTTT. As protein: CAISEARQGPDTQYF.

V usage is TRBV24-1 and J usage is TRBJ2-1; D unclear. This CDR3 region has 12 residues. Trimming stripped 2 bases from V and 8 bases from J, with 6 bases between. Germline CDR1 reads KGHDR; CDR2 reads SFDVKD. The CDR3 sequence is CATSDYKDEQFF. CDR3 nucleotides: TGTGCCACCAGTGATTATAAGGATGAGCAGTTCTTC.

The chain uses TRBV6-2 or TRBV6-3 and TRBJ2-5, with a possible D match to TRBD2 (5 bases). This CDR3 has 14 amino acids. The ends were cut back, 6 bases at V and 7 bases at J, with 18 bases in the middle. Germline lookup yields CDR1 MNHEY and CDR2 SVGEGT. CDR3 sequence: CASRPQLVWGTQYF. The CDR3 DNA is TGTGCCAGCAGGCCCCAACTAGTTTGGGGGACCCAGTACTTC.

About this clonotype: A read error is possible here, since a much larger clone lies one base away. The chain employs TRBV12-3 or TRBV12-4 and TRBJ2-3; 8 bases align to TRBD1. The length of the CDR3 is 14 residues. CDR3 loop: CACSQGAPTDTQYF. In DNA, the CDR3 is TGTGCCTGCAGTCAGGGGGCCCCCACAGATACGCAGTATTTT.

J is TRBJ2-5 and V is TRBV20-1, with D tentatively TRBD1 or TRBD2 (5 bases each). With 6 bases removed from V and 4 bases from J, the gap between germline ends came to 15 bases. The CDR3 spans 13 residues. Looked up from germline, CDR1 is DFQATT and CDR2 is SNEGSKA (reference sequence). The CDR3 DNA reads as TGCAGTGCAAAAGGGACGCTTCGAGAGACCCAGTACTTC. It specifies CSAKGTLRETQYF.

This clonotype showed up just once. The chain has TRBV14 and TRBJ2-5; D is ambiguous. Germline CDR1 reads SGHDN; CDR2 reads FVKESK. The ends were cut back, 3 bases at V and 0 bases at J, with 11 bases in the middle. The CDR3 is 15 amino acids. CDR3 sequence reads: CASSHLTEYQETQYF. The CDR3 nucleotides read TGTGCCAGCAGCCACCTTACCGAATACCAAGAGACCCAGTACTTC.

This clonotype was picked up many times. The chain links TRBV5-1 to TRBJ2-1; the match to TRBD1 covers 8 bases. Germline-derived CDR1 and CDR2 are SGHRS and YFSETQ. The V gene end was trimmed by 0 bases and the J gene end by 3 bases; junction bases not matched to a gene: 2. The CDR3 consists of 15 residues. CDR3 region: CASSLVGQVYNEQFF. In nucleotides, the CDR3 is TGCGCCAGCAGCTTGGTGGGACAGGTCTACAATGAGCAGTTCTTC.

This clonotype was seen repeatedly, ten times or more. The chain has TRBV10-3 and TRBJ2-3, with 7 bases fitting TRBD2. There are 14 residues in the CDR3. Trimming at V came to 3 bases and at J to 4 bases, leaving 4 bases not matched to a gene. The germline gives CDR1 ENHRY, CDR2 SYGVKD. The CDR3 spells CAISDAGAPDTQYF. Here the CDR3 DNA reads TGTGCCATCAGTGATGCGGGAGCGCCAGATACGCAGTATTTT.

This clonotype was observed at least ten times. This chain uses TRBV6-6 with TRBJ1-2, with 7 bases lining up with TRBD1. CDR3 size: 14 residues. The germline V gene encodes CDR1 MNHNY and CDR2 SVGAGI (reference sequence). V gave up 2 bases and J gave up 2 bases; unmatched junction bases: 2. CDR3 sequence reads: CASSYTGQNYGYTF. Written as DNA, the CDR3 is TGTGCCAGCAGTTACACGGGACAGAACTATGGCTACACCTTC.

A word on this clonotype: One base away lies a much larger clone, so this may be a sequencing read error. The chain employs TRBV7-2 and TRBJ1-2; a weak D match, TRBD1 (5 bases). Germline V gene sequence: CDR1 SGHTA, CDR2 FQGNSA. The length of the CDR3 is 14 residues. With 2 bases removed from V and 6 bases from J, the gap between germline ends came to 13 bases. CDR3 in DNA: TGTGCCAGCAGCTTAACAGGATCAAACCATGGCTACACCTTC. It specifies CASSLTGSNHGYTF.

About this clonotype itself: One end of the junction is discordant with germline, which a read error may explain. The chain combines TRBV7-9 with TRBJ2-3; the match to TRBD2 covers 11 bases. Germline-derived CDR1 and CDR2 are SEHNR and FQNEAQ (reference sequence). This CDR3 is built from 15 residues. CDR3 loop: CAGRVTSGSADTQYF. The CDR3 DNA follows: TGTGCCGGCAGAGTAACTAGCGGGAGCGCGGATACGCAGTATTTT.

Concerning this clonotype itself: A much larger clonotype is one base distant, so this may be a read error. The chain carries TRBV28 and TRBJ1-2; TRBD1 is a possible D gene (6 bases). V shed 6 bases and J shed 8 bases, with 16 bases lying between them. This CDR3 is built from 13 residues. CDR1 and CDR2 from the germline V gene are MDHEN and SYDVKM. For the CDR3, the DNA is TGTGCCAGCAGCAACGTGGGGGCGCGGGGCTACACCTTC. Its protein is CASSNVGARGYTF.

A remark on this clonotype: No conserved phenylalanine or tryptophan is present at the end of the CDR3, so a read error is the likely explanation. The CDR3 loop reads CASSVRTTNTGELFS. CDR3 in DNA: TGTGCCAGCAGTGTGCGGACTACGAACACCGGGGAGCTGTTTTCT. This sequence joins TRBV2 and TRBJ2-2; the D gene is possibly TRBD2 (6 bases). With 4 bases removed from V and 0 bases from J, the gap between germline ends came to 9 bases. This CDR3 has 15 residues. The germline gives CDR1 SNHLY, CDR2 FYNNEI.

The genes are TRBV9 and TRBJ1-1; possibly TRBD1 for D (5 bases). The CDR3 totals 15 residues. The germline V and J ends were trimmed by 0 bases and 2 bases, with 11 bases remaining between them. Germline V lookup: CDR1 SGDLS, CDR2 YYNGEE. CDR3: CASSVARGENTEAFF. The CDR3, as DNA: TGTGCCAGCAGCGTAGCGCGGGGGGAAAACACTGAAGCTTTCTTT.

V and J are TRBV25-1 and TRBJ1-1; 7 bases are a match to TRBD1. Germline assignment: CDR1 MGHDK and CDR2 SYGVNS. The V and J ends lost 6 bases and 4 bases, in that order; junction bases with no gene match: 8. The CDR3 loop spans 14 amino acids. This chain's CDR3 is CASSPLQGGTEAFF. The CDR3 DNA follows: TGTGCCAGCAGCCCTCTGCAGGGGGGCACTGAAGCTTTCTTT.

This clonotype was found a few times. The chain has TRBV20-1 and TRBJ1-5; the D is unclear. The V gene's germline CDR1 is DFQATT and CDR2 SNEGSKA (reference sequence). The CDR3 runs 13 residues. With 6 bases removed from V and 3 bases from J, the gap between germline ends came to 12 bases. Here the CDR3 reads CSAVVDHNQPQHF. The CDR3 nucleotides read TGCAGTGCAGTGGTCGATCACAATCAGCCCCAGCATTTT.

This chain joins TRBV7-8 and TRBJ2-5, with D tentatively TRBD1 or TRBD2 (5 bases each). The J call may be mistaken, given a closer DNA end match to TRBJ2-7. The germline V gene encodes CDR1 SGHVS and CDR2 FQNEAQ. The CDR3 runs to 13 residues. CDR3 in DNA: TGTGCCAGCAGCTTGCCGGGGCTCTACGAGCAGTACTTC. The encoded protein is CASSLPGLYEQYF.